A selection of T cell receptor beta chains follows, all from one sample in a study of T-cell memory formation after mild COVID-19. TCRdb re-derived calls from the 5' RACE reads in MiXCR, one entry per CDR3 protein. The sample holds roughly 400,000 distinct CDR3 sequences; around a sixth are singletons and the top ten take about 22%. Sample: PBMCs or a T cell subset sorted from them (not recorded which). Receptor source: a man aged 18 to 29 who had mild COVID-19 (a few samples of this study predate the infection). Cell type and time point are not known. The CDR3 runs from the conserved cysteine through the conserved F or W. The order of the fields is J gene, clone size, V gene, CDR3 protein. Where a row states a size, it is once, few, many or the class of an expanded clone; other rows omit it.

j_call: TRBJ1-2; clone_size: many; v_call: TRBV4-3; cdr3_aa: CASSPGGFDYGYTF
j_call: TRBJ2-3; clone_size: few; v_call: TRBV7-2; cdr3_aa: CASSFRNSAVDTQYF
j_call: TRBJ1-2; clone_size: once; v_call: TRBV20-1; cdr3_aa: CSARDRSPYGYTF
j_call: TRBJ2-3; clone_size: NA; v_call: TRBV9; cdr3_aa: CASSPGHTQYF
j_call: TRBJ2-1; clone_size: NA; v_call: TRBV12-3/TRBV12-4; cdr3_aa: CASTPDRYPYNEQFF
j_call: TRBJ2-7; clone_size: NA; v_call: TRBV12-3/TRBV12-4; cdr3_aa: CASMGLARTYEQYF
j_call: TRBJ1-3; clone_size: NA; v_call: TRBV4-3; cdr3_aa: CASSQDRLMNGNTIYF
j_call: TRBJ1-1; clone_size: NA; v_call: TRBV7-3; cdr3_aa: CASSATGSDTEAFF
j_call: TRBJ2-3; clone_size: many; v_call: TRBV4-3; cdr3_aa: CASSPGTERSTDTQYF
j_call: TRBJ1-1; clone_size: NA; v_call: TRBV20-1; cdr3_aa: CSARGPGVGTEAFF
j_call: TRBJ2-7; clone_size: NA; v_call: TRBV20-1; cdr3_aa: CSAARQGAGYEQYF
j_call: TRBJ2-5; clone_size: NA; v_call: TRBV21-1; cdr3_aa: CASLLATGFQETQYF
j_call: TRBJ1-3; clone_size: NA; v_call: TRBV18; cdr3_aa: CASYTGTVSGNTIYF
j_call: TRBJ1-1; clone_size: NA; v_call: TRBV7-9; cdr3_aa: CASSNHLGVSPTEAFF
j_call: TRBJ2-1; clone_size: few; v_call: TRBV5-1; cdr3_aa: CASSSLIDNEQFF
j_call: TRBJ2-4; clone_size: few; v_call: TRBV6-5; cdr3_aa: CASSYSDGALNIQYF
j_call: TRBJ1-1; clone_size: many; v_call: TRBV7-3; cdr3_aa: CATLGHANTEAFF
j_call: TRBJ2-3; clone_size: many; v_call: TRBV20-1; cdr3_aa: CSARAGGPADTQYF
j_call: TRBJ1-1; clone_size: NA; v_call: TRBV9; cdr3_aa: CASSVNPIGGYAEAFF
j_call: TRBJ1-2; clone_size: NA; v_call: TRBV5-1; cdr3_aa: CASSLRAQGTEGYTF
j_call: TRBJ2-1; clone_size: few; v_call: TRBV5-6; cdr3_aa: CASSLWGHYNEQFF
j_call: TRBJ1-5; clone_size: many; v_call: TRBV29-1; cdr3_aa: CSVRQGEHQPQHF
j_call: TRBJ1-3; clone_size: few; v_call: TRBV3-1; cdr3_aa: CASSQDFGDHSSGNTIYF
j_call: TRBJ2-3; clone_size: many; v_call: TRBV20-1; cdr3_aa: CSATRGWGTDTQYF
j_call: TRBJ2-1; clone_size: NA; v_call: TRBV12-5; cdr3_aa: CASGLRLAGVYEQFF
j_call: TRBJ2-3; clone_size: NA; v_call: TRBV7-2; cdr3_aa: CASSLAGGVGTADTQYF
j_call: TRBJ1-1; clone_size: few; v_call: TRBV27; cdr3_aa: CASSLFSTGLNTEAFF
j_call: TRBJ1-2; clone_size: once; v_call: TRBV5-1; cdr3_aa: CASSFLQGQDYGYTF
j_call: TRBJ2-1; clone_size: NA; v_call: TRBV6-2/TRBV6-3; cdr3_aa: CASRNQGTSYNEQFF
j_call: TRBJ1-2; clone_size: NA; v_call: TRBV27; cdr3_aa: CASAPGLNYGYTF
j_call: TRBJ2-5; clone_size: many; v_call: TRBV4-3; cdr3_aa: CASSQDGLASETQYF
j_call: TRBJ2-5; clone_size: NA; v_call: TRBV6-5; cdr3_aa: CASSYERVTPGKTQYF
j_call: TRBJ2-5; clone_size: NA; v_call: TRBV6-5; cdr3_aa: CASSYRRGQGALETQYF
j_call: TRBJ1-3; clone_size: NA; v_call: TRBV7-8; cdr3_aa: CASSLQGAQGNTIYF
j_call: TRBJ1-2; clone_size: few; v_call: TRBV6-6; cdr3_aa: CASSYSIPPLDYTF
j_call: TRBJ2-1; clone_size: few; v_call: TRBV11-3; cdr3_aa: CASSLWGEDEQFF
j_call: TRBJ2-6; clone_size: NA; v_call: TRBV5-4; cdr3_aa: CASSPTTGLGMGRANVLTF
j_call: TRBJ2-1; clone_size: NA; v_call: TRBV25-1; cdr3_aa: CASTGPGWNEQFF
j_call: TRBJ1-1; clone_size: many; v_call: TRBV7-6; cdr3_aa: CASSPNTVNTEAFF
j_call: TRBJ1-2; clone_size: few; v_call: TRBV12-3/TRBV12-4; cdr3_aa: CASSEFRSGVTHHYTF
j_call: TRBJ1-2; clone_size: few; v_call: TRBV27; cdr3_aa: CASRPTGSDGYTF
j_call: TRBJ2-5; clone_size: NA; v_call: TRBV29-1; cdr3_aa: CSVEEPLEVTQYF
j_call: TRBJ2-5; clone_size: NA; v_call: TRBV4-2; cdr3_aa: CASSQASGGAGGSQYF
j_call: TRBJ2-5; clone_size: few; v_call: TRBV5-4; cdr3_aa: CASSLIDEETQYF
j_call: TRBJ2-4; clone_size: NA; v_call: TRBV27; cdr3_aa: CASSLQGQGEVAKNIQYF
j_call: TRBJ2-3; clone_size: NA; v_call: TRBV12-3/TRBV12-4; cdr3_aa: CASRPRGSSTDTQYF
j_call: TRBJ2-7; clone_size: NA; v_call: TRBV7-9; cdr3_aa: CASSQATASYEQYF
j_call: TRBJ2-5; clone_size: few; v_call: TRBV7-6; cdr3_aa: CASSFRGNSLQETQYF
j_call: TRBJ1-4; clone_size: NA; v_call: TRBV7-9; cdr3_aa: CASSVREDEKLFF
j_call: TRBJ2-5; clone_size: few; v_call: TRBV27; cdr3_aa: CASSTTGPQETQYF
j_call: TRBJ1-1; clone_size: NA; v_call: TRBV14; cdr3_aa: CASSQVWFSEAFF
j_call: TRBJ2-5; clone_size: NA; v_call: TRBV12-3/TRBV12-4; cdr3_aa: CASSLVNQGQETQYF
j_call: TRBJ1-2; clone_size: few; v_call: TRBV7-2; cdr3_aa: CASSLVQAGGYTF
j_call: TRBJ1-1; clone_size: NA; v_call: TRBV19; cdr3_aa: CASSSETWGMNTEAFF
j_call: TRBJ1-1; clone_size: NA; v_call: TRBV7-9; cdr3_aa: CASSPAPWRGGTEAFF
j_call: TRBJ2-5; clone_size: NA; v_call: TRBV6-6; cdr3_aa: CATQMTSGGRWQTQYF
j_call: TRBJ2-3; clone_size: NA; v_call: TRBV11-1; cdr3_aa: CASSELAGGADTQYF